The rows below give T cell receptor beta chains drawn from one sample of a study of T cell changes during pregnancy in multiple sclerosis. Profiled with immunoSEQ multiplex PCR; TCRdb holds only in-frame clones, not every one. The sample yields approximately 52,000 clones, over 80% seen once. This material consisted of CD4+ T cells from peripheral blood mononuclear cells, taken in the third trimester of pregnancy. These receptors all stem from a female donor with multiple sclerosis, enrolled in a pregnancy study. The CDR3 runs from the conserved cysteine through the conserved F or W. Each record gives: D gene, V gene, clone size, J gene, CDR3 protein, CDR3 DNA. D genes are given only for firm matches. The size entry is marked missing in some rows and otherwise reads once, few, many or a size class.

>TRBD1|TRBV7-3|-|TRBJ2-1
CASSLSQGANNEQFF
TGTGCCAGCAGCCTAAGTCAGGGGGCGAACAATGAGCAGTTCTTC
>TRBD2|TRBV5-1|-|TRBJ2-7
CASSLGLAGEGEQYF
TGCGCCAGCAGCTTGGGACTAGCGGGGGAGGGTGAGCAGTACTTC
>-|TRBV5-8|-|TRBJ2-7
CASSLGGGRYEQYF
TGTGCCAGCAGCTTGGGCGGGGGCCGATACGAGCAGTACTTC
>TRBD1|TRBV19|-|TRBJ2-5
CASSSGNRGRKTQYF
TGTGCCAGTAGTAGCGGGAACAGGGGGCGGAAGACCCAGTACTTC
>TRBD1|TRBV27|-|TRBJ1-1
CASSFGNRGTEAFF
TGTGCCAGCAGTTTTGGGAACAGGGGCACTGAAGCTTTCTTT
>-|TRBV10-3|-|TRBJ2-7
CAISDHSISYEQYF
TGTGCCATCAGTGATCACAGCATATCCTACGAGCAGTACTTC
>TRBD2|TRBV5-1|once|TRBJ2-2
CASSLVGGSLNTGELFF
TGCGCCAGCAGCTTGGTGGGCGGGAGCCTGAACACCGGGGAGCTGTTTTTT
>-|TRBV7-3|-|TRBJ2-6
CASSPTHGRASGANVLTF
TGTGCCAGCAGCCCCACCCATGGCAGGGCCTCTGGGGCCAACGTCCTGACTTTC
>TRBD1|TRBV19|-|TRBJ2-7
CASSPQGQGGSYEQYF
TGTGCCAGTAGTCCCCAAGGACAGGGTGGGTCCTACGAGCAGTACTTC
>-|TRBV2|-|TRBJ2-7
CASSERTEVSSEQYF
TGTGCCAGCAGTGAACGGACAGAAGTTTCCTCCGAGCAGTACTTC
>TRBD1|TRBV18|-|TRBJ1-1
CASSPGQGNTEAFF
TGTGCCAGCTCACCGGGACAGGGGAACACTGAAGCTTTCTTT
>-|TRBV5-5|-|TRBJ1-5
CASSLRGSNQPQHF
TGTGCCAGCAGCTTGCGGGGTTCCAATCAGCCCCAGCATTTT
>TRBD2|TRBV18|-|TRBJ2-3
CASSPRLAGEDTQYF
TGTGCCAGCTCACCCCGACTAGCGGGAGAAGATACGCAGTATTTT
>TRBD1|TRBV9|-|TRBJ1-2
CASSLTDRGHGYTF
TGTGCCAGCAGCCTAACGGACAGGGGGCATGGCTACACCTTC
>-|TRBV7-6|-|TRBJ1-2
CASSLGIANYGYTF
TGTGCCAGCAGCTTAGGCATAGCTAACTATGGCTACACCTTC
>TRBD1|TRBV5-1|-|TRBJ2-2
CASSLGQGVTGELFF
TGCGCCAGCAGCTTGGGACAGGGAGTCACCGGGGAGCTGTTTTTT
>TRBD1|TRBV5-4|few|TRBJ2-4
CASSLGDRDKNIQYF
TGTGCCAGCAGCTTGGGGGACAGGGACAAAAACATTCAGTACTTC
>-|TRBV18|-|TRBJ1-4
CASSLQPREKLFF
TGTGCCAGCTCACTTCAGCCCAGGGAAAAACTGTTTTTT
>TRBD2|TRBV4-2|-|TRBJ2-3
CASSPGLAGGPRGTDTQYF
TGTGCCAGCAGCCCTGGACTAGCGGGAGGGCCGAGGGGAACAGATACGCAGTATTTT
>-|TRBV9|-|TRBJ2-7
CASSVDEGAYEQYF
TGTGCCAGCAGCGTAGACGAAGGGGCCTACGAGCAGTACTTC
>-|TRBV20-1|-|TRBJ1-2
CSARDRGGRTF
TGCAGTGCTAGAGATCGGGGCGGGAGGACCTTC
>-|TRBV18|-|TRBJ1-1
CASSFIDRNTEAFF
TGTGCCAGCTCCTTTATCGACAGAAACACTGAAGCTTTCTTT
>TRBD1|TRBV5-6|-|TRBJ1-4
CASSFAGGQGEKLFF
TGTGCCAGCAGCTTTGCAGGGGGCCAGGGTGAAAAACTGTTTTTT
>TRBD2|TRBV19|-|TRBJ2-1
CASSISAGYNEQFF
TGTGCCAGTAGTATCTCAGCGGGGTACAATGAGCAGTTCTTC
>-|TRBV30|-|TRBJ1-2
CAWSVPFLGANYGYTF
TGTGCCTGGAGTGTTCCCTTCCTCGGGGCTAACTATGGCTACACCTTC
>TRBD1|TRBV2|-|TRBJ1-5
CASSGDRGHSQPQHF
TGTGCCAGCAGTGGGGACAGGGGCCATAGTCAGCCCCAGCATTTT
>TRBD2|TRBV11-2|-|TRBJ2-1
CASSRLSGGASYNEQFF
TGTGCCAGCAGCCGACTGAGCGGGGGGGCGTCCTACAATGAGCAGTTCTTC
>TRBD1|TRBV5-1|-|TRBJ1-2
CASSSARTGDGYTF
TGCGCCAGCAGCTCGGCGCGGACAGGGGATGGCTACACCTTC
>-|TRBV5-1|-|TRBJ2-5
CASSLAFGSDQETQYF
TGCGCCAGCAGCTTGGCCTTTGGCAGCGACCAAGAGACCCAGTACTTC
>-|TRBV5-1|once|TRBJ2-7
CASSAGTETYEQYF
TGCGCCAGCAGCGCGGGGACGGAGACCTACGAGCAGTACTTC
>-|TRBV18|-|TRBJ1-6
CASSPEKYNSPLHF
TGTGCCAGCTCACCAGAGAAATATAATTCACCCCTCCACTTT
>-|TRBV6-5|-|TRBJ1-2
CASSPLGQFYGYTF
TGTGCCAGCAGCCCCCTCGGACAGTTCTATGGCTACACCTTC
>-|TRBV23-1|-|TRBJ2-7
CASTTAYEQYF
TGCGCCAGCACGACAGCCTACGAGCAGTACTTC
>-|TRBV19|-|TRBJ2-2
CASSIFSWGELFF
TGTGCCAGTAGTATATTCAGTTGGGGGGAGCTGTTTTTT
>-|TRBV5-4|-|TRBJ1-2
CASSLVRQGSYGYTF
TGTGCCAGCAGCTTGGTGCGGCAGGGGAGCTATGGCTACACCTTC
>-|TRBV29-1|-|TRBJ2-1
CSVKGPPGRNNEQFF
TGCAGCGTCAAAGGCCCCCCGGGAAGGAACAATGAGCAGTTCTTC
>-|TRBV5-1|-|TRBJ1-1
CASTLGQGNTEAFF
TGCGCCAGCACCTTGGGCCAGGGGAACACTGAAGCTTTCTTT
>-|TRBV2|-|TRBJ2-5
CASSAEETQYF
TGTGCCAGCAGTGCGGAAGAGACCCAGTACTTC
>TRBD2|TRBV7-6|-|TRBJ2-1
CASSLEVAGVSYNEQFF
TGTGCCAGCAGCTTAGAGGTAGCGGGAGTTTCCTACAATGAGCAGTTCTTC
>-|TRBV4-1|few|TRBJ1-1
CASSQSKGPVGNTEAFF
TGCGCCAGCAGCCAATCAAAGGGGCCGGTTGGGAACACTGAAGCTTTCTTT
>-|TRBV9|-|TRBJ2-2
CASSVGSDTGELFF
TGTGCCAGCAGCGTAGGGAGCGACACCGGGGAGCTGTTTTTT
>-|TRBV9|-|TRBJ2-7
CASSSHSMDQGSYEQYF
TGTGCCAGCAGCTCGCACTCCATGGACCAGGGGTCCTACGAGCAGTACTTC
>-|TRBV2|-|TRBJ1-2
CASSGGGASNYGYTF
TGTGCCAGCAGTGGTGGGGGGGCCTCTAACTATGGCTACACCTTC
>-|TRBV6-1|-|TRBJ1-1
CASCRLGDTEAFF
TGTGCCAGCTGTAGGTTAGGGGACACTGAAGCTTTCTTT
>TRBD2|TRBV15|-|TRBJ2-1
CATSRSIGTSGRIWTYNEQFF
TGTGCCACCAGCAGATCAATTGGGACTAGCGGGAGGATCTGGACCTACAATGAGCAGTTCTTC
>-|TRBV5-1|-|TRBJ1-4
CASSPGGSLNEKLFF
TGCGCCAGCAGCCCAGGCGGGAGCCTAAATGAAAAACTGTTTTTT
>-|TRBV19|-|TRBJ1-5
CASSIGGADQPQHF
TGTGCCAGTAGTATAGGCGGCGCGGATCAGCCCCAGCATTTT
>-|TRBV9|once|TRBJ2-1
CASSVVGGASRSSYNEQFF
TGTGCCAGCAGCGTAGTGGGGGGGGCTAGCCGGAGCTCCTACAATGAGCAGTTCTTC
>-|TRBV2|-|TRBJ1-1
CASSEGVRAFF
TGTGCCAGCAGTGAAGGTGTTCGAGCTTTCTTT
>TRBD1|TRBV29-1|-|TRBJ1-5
CSVGQDNQPQHF
TGCAGCGTGGGACAGGACAATCAGCCCCAGCATTTT
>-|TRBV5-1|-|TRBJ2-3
CASSLDLEDTQYF
TGCGCCAGCAGCTTGGACTTAGAAGATACGCAGTATTTT
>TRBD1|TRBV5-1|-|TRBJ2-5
CASSYGTGGHQETQYF
TGCGCCAGCAGCTATGGGACAGGGGGCCATCAAGAGACCCAGTACTTC
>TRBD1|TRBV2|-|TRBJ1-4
CASSATGTGVEKLFF
TGTGCCAGCAGCGCCACCGGGACAGGGGTTGAAAAACTGTTTTTT
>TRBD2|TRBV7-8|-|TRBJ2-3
CASSKREGSTDTQYF
TGTGCCAGCAGCAAGCGGGAGGGAAGCACAGATACGCAGTATTTT
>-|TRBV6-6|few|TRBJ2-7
CASSSPAGEQYF
TGTGCCAGCAGTTCCCCAGCCGGGGAGCAGTACTTC
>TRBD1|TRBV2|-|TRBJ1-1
CASSSDRGTEAFF
TGTGCCAGCAGTTCCGACAGGGGCACTGAAGCTTTCTTT
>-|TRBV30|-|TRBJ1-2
CAWSGWLQGSNYGYTF
TGTGCCTGGAGTGGATGGTTGCAGGGAAGTAACTATGGCTACACCTTC
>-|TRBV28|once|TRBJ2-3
CASSGRTDTQYF
TGTGCCAGCAGCGGGAGAACAGATACGCAGTATTTT
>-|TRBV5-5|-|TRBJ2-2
CASSLPGLNTGELFF
TGTGCCAGCAGCCTGCCGGGACTTAACACCGGGGAGCTGTTTTTT
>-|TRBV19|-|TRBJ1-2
CASSSIDRGDYGYTF
TGTGCCAGTAGCTCAATAGACCGGGGGGACTATGGCTACACCTTC